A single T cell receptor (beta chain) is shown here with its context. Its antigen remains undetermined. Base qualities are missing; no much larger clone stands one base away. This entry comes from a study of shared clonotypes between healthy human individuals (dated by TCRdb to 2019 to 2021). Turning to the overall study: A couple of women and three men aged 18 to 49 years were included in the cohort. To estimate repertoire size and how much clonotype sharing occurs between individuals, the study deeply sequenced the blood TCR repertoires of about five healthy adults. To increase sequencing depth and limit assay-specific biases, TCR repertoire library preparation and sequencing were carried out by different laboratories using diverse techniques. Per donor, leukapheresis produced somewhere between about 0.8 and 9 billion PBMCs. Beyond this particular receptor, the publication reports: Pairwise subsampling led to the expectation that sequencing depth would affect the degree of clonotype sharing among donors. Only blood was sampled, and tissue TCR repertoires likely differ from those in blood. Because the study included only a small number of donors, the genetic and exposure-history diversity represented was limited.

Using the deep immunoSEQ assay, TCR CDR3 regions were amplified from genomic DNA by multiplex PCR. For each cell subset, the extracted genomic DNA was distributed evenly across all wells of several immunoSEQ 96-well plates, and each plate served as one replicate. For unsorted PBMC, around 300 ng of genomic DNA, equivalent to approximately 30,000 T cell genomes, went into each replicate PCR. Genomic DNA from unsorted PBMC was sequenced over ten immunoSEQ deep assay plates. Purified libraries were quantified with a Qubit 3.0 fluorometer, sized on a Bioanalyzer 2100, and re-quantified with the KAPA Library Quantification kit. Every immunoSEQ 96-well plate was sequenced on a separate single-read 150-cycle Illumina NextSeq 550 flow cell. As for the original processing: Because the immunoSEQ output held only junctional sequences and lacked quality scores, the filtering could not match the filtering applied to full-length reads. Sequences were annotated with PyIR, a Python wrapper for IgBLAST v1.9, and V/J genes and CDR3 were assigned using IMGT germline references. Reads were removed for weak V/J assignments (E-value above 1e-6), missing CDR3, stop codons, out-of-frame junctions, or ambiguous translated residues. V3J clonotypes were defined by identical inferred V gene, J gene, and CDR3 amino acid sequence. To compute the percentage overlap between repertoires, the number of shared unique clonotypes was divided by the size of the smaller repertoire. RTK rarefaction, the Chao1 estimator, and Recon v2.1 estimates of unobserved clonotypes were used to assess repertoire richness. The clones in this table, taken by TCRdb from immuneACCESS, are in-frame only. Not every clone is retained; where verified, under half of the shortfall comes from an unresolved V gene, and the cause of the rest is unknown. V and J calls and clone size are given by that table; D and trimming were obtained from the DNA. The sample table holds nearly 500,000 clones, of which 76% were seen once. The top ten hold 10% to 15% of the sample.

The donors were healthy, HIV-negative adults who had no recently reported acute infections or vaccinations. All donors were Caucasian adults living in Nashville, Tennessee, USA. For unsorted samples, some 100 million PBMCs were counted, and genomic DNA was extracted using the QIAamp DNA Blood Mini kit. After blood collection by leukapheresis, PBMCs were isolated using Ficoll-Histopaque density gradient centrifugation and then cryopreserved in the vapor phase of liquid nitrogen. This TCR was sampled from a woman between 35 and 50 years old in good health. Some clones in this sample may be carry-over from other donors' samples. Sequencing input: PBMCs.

The CDR3 protein sequence reads: CASSDRGNYGYTF. The sequence in DNA is TGTGCCAGCAGCGACAGGGGGAACTATGGCTACACCTTC. The rearranged segments are TRBV6-1 and TRBJ1-2, with TRBD1 identical over 9 junction bases. CDR1 MNHNS and CDR2 SASEGT are derived from the germline V gene. The CDR3 numbers 13 residues from cysteine through phenylalanine. Just CDR3 DNA is preserved here, 39 bases in frame from base 1. After removal of 6 bases from V and 2 bases from J, the junction retains 1 base not matched to a gene.